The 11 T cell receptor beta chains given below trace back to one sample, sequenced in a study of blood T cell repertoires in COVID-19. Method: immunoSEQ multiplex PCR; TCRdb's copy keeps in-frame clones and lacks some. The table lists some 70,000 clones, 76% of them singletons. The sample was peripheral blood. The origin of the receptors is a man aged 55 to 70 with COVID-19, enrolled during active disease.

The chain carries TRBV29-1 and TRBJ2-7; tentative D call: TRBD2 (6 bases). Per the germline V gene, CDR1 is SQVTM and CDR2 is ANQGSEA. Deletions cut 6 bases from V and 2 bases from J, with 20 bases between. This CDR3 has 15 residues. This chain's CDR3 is CSVAGPSGGAYEQYF. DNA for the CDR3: TGCAGCGTCGCGGGCCCATCCGGAGGGGCCTACGAGCAGTACTTC.

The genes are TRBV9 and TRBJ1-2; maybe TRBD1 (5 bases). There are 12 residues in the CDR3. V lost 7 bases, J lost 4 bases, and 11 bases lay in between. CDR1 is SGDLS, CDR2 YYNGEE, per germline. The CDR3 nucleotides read TGTGCCAGCCGAGGTAGGGGCTATGGCTACACCTTC. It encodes CASRGRGYGYTF.

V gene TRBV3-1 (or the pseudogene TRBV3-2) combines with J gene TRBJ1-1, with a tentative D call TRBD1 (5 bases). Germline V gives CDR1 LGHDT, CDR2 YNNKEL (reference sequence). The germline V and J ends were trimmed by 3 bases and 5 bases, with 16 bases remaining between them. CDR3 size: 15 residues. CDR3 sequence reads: CASSHVRRGLTEAFF. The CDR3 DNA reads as TGTGCCAGCAGCCATGTACGAAGGGGTTTGACTGAAGCTTTCTTT.

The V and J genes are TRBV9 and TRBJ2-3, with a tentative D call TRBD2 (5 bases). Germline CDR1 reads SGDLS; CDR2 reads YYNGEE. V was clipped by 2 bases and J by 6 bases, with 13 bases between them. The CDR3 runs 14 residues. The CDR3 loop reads CASSVVDSQDTQYF. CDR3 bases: TGTGCCAGCAGCGTCGTGGACTCGCAGGATACGCAGTATTTT.

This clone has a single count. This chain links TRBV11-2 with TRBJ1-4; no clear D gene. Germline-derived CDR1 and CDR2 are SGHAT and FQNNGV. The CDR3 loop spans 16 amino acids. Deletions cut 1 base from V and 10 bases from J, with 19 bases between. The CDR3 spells CASSLGASPAGGKLFF. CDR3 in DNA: TGTGCCAGCAGCTTAGGTGCCTCGCCGGCCGGCGGAAAACTGTTTTTT.

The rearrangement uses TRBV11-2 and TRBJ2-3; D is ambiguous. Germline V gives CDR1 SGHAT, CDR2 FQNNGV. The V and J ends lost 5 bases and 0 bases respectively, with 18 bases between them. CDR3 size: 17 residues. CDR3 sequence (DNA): TGTGCCAGCAGCATACTAACTGGCCTCGCTAGCACAGATACGCAGTATTTT. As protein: CASSILTGLASTDTQYF.

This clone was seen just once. Written as DNA, the CDR3 is TGCGCCAGCAGCCAAGATTTACAGGGGCGGGAGACCCAGTACTTC. Its translation is CASSQDLQGRETQYF. The gene calls are TRBV4-1 and TRBJ2-5; TRBD1 aligns across 7 bases. Unmatched junction bases numbered 6, after V lost 0 bases and J lost 5 bases. Germline CDR1 MGHRA, CDR2 YSYEKL. This CDR3 region has 15 residues.

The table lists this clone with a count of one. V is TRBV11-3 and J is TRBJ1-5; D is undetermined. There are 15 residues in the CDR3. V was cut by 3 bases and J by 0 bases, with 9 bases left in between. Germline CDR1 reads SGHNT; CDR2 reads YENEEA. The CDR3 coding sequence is TGTGCCAGCAGCTTGACATTAGATAGCAATCAGCCCCAGCATTTT. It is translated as CASSLTLDSNQPQHF.

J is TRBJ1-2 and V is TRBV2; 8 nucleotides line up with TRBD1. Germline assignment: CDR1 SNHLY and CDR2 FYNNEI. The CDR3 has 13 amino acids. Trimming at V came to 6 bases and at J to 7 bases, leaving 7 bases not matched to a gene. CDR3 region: CASRPGQGSGYTF. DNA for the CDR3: TGTGCCAGCAGACCAGGACAGGGTAGTGGCTACACCTTC.

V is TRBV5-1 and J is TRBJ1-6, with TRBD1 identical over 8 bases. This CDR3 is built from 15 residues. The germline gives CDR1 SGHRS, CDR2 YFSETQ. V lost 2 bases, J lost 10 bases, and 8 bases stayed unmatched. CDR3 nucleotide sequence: TGCGCCAGCAGCTTATCTCAGGGGGCCATCTCACCCCTCCACTTT. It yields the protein CASSLSQGAISPLHF. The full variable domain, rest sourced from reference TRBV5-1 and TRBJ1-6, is KAGVTQTPRYLIKTRGQQVTLSCSPISGHRSVSWYQQTPGQGLQFLFEYFSETQRNKGNFPGRFSGRQFSNSRSEMNVSTLELGDSALYLCASSLSQGAISPLHFGNGTRLTVT.

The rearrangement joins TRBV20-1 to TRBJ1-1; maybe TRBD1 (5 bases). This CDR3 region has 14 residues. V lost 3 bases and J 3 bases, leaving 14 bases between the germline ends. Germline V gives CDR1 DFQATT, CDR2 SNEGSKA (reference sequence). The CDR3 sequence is CSASKTDRDTEAFF. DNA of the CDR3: TGCAGTGCTAGTAAGACAGATAGGGACACTGAAGCTTTCTTT.